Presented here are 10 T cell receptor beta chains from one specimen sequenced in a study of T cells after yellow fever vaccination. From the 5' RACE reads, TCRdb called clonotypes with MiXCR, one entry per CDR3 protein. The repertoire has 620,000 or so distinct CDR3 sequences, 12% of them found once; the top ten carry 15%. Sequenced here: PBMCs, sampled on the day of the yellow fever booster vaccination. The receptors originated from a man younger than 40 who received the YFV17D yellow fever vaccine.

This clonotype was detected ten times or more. The CDR3 here is CASSRSHLGGATDTQYF. The CDR3 region has the DNA TGTGCCAGCAGCCGATCCCACCTCGGGGGAGCTACAGATACGCAGTATTTT. This chain connects TRBV7-2 to TRBJ2-3; a possible D gene is TRBD2 (6 bases). Trimming left V 5 bases short and J 3 bases short, with 21 bases between. This CDR3 is 17 amino acids long. CDR1 SGHTA and CDR2 FQGNSA come from the germline V gene.

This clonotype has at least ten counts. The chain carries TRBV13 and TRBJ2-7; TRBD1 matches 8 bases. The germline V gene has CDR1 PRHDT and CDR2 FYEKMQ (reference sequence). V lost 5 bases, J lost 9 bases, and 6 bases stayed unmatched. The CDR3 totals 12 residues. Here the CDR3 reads CASSRTGSRQYF. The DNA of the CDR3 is TGTGCCAGCAGCCGGACAGGGTCCCGGCAGTACTTC.

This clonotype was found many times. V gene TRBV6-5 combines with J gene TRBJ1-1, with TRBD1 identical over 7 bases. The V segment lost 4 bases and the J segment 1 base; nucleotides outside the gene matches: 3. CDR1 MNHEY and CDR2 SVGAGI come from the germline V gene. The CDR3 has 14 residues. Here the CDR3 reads CASSSTGANTEAFF. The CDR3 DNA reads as TGTGCCAGCAGTTCCACAGGGGCGAACACTGAAGCTTTCTTT.

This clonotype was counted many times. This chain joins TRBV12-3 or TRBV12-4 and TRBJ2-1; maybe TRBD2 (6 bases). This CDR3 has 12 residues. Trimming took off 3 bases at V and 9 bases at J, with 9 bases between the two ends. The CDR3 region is CASSLGGSEQFF. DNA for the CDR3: TGTGCCAGCAGTTTGGGAGGTAGTGAGCAGTTCTTC.

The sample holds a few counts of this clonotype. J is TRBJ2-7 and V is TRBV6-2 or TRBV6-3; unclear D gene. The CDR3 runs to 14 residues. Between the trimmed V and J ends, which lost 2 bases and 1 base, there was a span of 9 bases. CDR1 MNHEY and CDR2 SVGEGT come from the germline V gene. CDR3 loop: CASSYVPKSYEQYF. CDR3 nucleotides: TGTGCCAGCAGTTACGTCCCTAAATCCTACGAGCAGTACTTC.

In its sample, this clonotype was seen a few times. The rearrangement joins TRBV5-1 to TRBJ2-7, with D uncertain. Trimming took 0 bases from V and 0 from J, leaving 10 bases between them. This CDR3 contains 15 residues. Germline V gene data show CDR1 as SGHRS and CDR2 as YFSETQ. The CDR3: CASSLEAVSSYEQYF. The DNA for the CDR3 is TGCGCCAGCAGCTTGGAGGCGGTTAGCTCCTACGAGCAGTACTTC. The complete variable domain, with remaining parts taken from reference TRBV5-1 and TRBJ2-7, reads KAGVTQTPRYLIKTRGQQVTLSCSPISGHRSVSWYQQTPGQGLQFLFEYFSETQRNKGNFPGRFSGRQFSNSRSEMNVSTLELGDSALYLCASSLEAVSSYEQYFGPGTRLTVT.

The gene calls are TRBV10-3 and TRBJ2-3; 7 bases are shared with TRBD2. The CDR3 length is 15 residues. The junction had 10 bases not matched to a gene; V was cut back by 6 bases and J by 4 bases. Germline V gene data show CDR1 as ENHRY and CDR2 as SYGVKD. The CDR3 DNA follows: TGTGCCATCAGGGGCGCGGGCGGGAGCGCAGATACGCAGTATTTT. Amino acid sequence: CAIRGAGGSADTQYF.

In DNA form, the CDR3 reads TGTGCCAGCAGCAAAGATGCGATTGACTACGAGCAGTACTTC. Its protein is CASSKDAIDYEQYF. This chain links TRBV5-4 with TRBJ2-7; D is uncertain. The V gene lost 4 bases and the J gene lost 3 bases, with 14 bases spanning the gap. CDR1 is SGHNT and CDR2 is YYREEE in the germline V gene (reference sequence). CDR3 length equals 14 residues.

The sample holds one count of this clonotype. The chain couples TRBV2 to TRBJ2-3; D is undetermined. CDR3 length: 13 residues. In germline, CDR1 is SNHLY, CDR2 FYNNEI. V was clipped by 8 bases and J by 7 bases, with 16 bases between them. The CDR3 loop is CASSSEVLNTQYF. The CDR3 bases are TGTGCCAGCTCGTCAGAGGTTCTAAATACGCAGTATTTT.

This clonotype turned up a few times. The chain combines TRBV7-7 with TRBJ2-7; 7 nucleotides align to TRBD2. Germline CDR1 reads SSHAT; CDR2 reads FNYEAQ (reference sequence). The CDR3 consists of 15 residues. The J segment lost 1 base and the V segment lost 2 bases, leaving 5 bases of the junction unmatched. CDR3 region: CASSLKFGGSYEQYF. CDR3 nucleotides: TGTGCCAGCAGCTTAAAGTTCGGGGGGTCCTACGAGCAGTACTTC.